The clone carrying this T cell receptor beta chain was seen a handful of times. Per the original methods: For nucleated cells, counts were estimated from reference gene primer amplification. The method was immunoSEQ multiplex PCR; TCRdb's version includes in-frame clones alone and lacks a portion of them. V, J and clone size reflect that table, while D and trimming were determined from the DNA. The sample yields about 50,000 clones, 70% to 85% seen once. The sample belongs to a study of blood T cell repertoires in COVID-19. Study as a whole: Some COVID-19 samples were acute and others convalescent; all came from the United States, Italy and Spain. Sources were T cells, B-cell-depleted T cells, or PBMCs; the material itself was cDNA or gDNA.

The V end lost 0 bases, the J end lost 9 bases, and 6 bases lay between the germline ends. Germline V gene lookup returns CDR1 SGHNT and CDR2 YENEEA. The CDR3 covers 13 residues. What was sequenced was peripheral blood. This chain joins TRBV11-3 and TRBJ1-6; D remains ambiguous. The TCR sequence derives from a man aged 55 to 70 with acute or convalescent COVID-19. The CDR3 region has the DNA TGTGCCAGCAGCTTAGAGGCTGGTTCACCCCTCCACTTT. Translation gives CASSLEAGSPLHF.